The 16 T cell receptor beta chains listed next were all sequenced from one sample in a study of early T cells in non-severe SARS-CoV-2 infection. A single record per CDR3 protein comes from TCRdb applying MiXCR to the 5' RACE reads. The sample carries nearly 60,000 distinct CDR3 sequences, roughly an eighth recorded once. The sequenced sample consisted of whole blood. These receptors were collected from an adult who was a healthcare worker with PCR-confirmed SARS-CoV-2 infection or an uninfected control (not recorded which).

This rearrangement joins TRBV5-1 to TRBJ2-7; 9 bases line up with TRBD2. Looked up from germline, CDR1 is SGHRS and CDR2 is YFSETQ. The CDR3 runs to 16 residues. V lost 4 bases, J lost 7 bases, and 15 bases stayed unmatched. The CDR3 spells CASSPSSLAGPREQYF. The DNA for the CDR3 is TGCGCCAGCAGCCCGAGCAGCCTAGCGGGGCCCCGGGAGCAGTACTTC.

The J gene is TRBJ2-7, the V gene TRBV5-4; 15 nucleotides line up with TRBD2. V lost 0 bases to trimming and J lost 3 bases; unmatched junction nucleotides: 7. Germline lookup yields CDR1 SGHNT and CDR2 YYREEE (reference sequence). The CDR3 is 18 amino acids. In DNA, the CDR3 is TGTGCCAGCAGCTTGGTTGGACTAGCGGGAGGGCGTATCTACGAGCAGTACTTC. Translation: CASSLVGLAGGRIYEQYF.

This sequence joins TRBV6-2 or TRBV6-3 and TRBJ2-1; 8 bases line up with TRBD1. Germline CDR1 and CDR2: MNHEY and SVGEGT. The CDR3 totals 15 residues. V trimming: 4 bases; J trimming: 1 base; junction bases outside the gene matches: 3. The CDR3: CASSSRTGSYNEQFF. In DNA form, the CDR3 reads TGTGCCAGCAGTTCCCGGACAGGGTCCTACAATGAGCAGTTCTTC.

This clonotype has a count of ten or more. The chain uses TRBV3-1 and TRBJ2-7; perhaps TRBD1 as D (6 bases). The CDR3 is made up of 14 amino acids. Per the germline V gene, CDR1 is LGHDT and CDR2 is YNNKEL (reference sequence). Trimming stripped 1 base from V and 2 bases from J, with 9 bases between. CDR3 in amino acids: CASSQVTGPYEQYF. In DNA form, the CDR3 reads TGTGCCAGCAGCCAAGTGACAGGCCCCTACGAGCAGTACTTC.

The V and J genes are TRBV9 and TRBJ1-5; D gene unclear. Germline V gene sequence: CDR1 SGDLS, CDR2 YYNGEE. The V and J ends lost 0 bases and 6 bases respectively, with 1 base between them. CDR3 size: 11 residues. In DNA, the CDR3 is TGTGCCAGCAGCGTAGGTCAGCCCCAGCATTTT. As protein: CASSVGQPQHF. Filled out from reference TRBV9 and TRBJ1-5, the complete variable domain reads DSGVTQTPKHLITATGQRVTLRCSPRSGDLSVYWYQQSLDQGLQFLIQYYNGEERAKGNILERFSAQQFPDLHSELNLSSLELGDSALYFCASSVGQPQHFGDGTRLSIL.

The rearrangement links TRBV12-3 or TRBV12-4 to TRBJ2-2; D is perhaps TRBD2 (5 bases). This CDR3 is built from 15 residues. V lost 6 bases to trimming and J lost 5 bases, with 16 bases between them. The CDR3 nucleotides read TGTGCCAGCAGCACCGCGGGCAGTGGGACCGGGGAGCTGTTTTTT. Protein: CASSTAGSGTGELFF.

This clonotype has only a few counts. This chain joins TRBV25-1 and TRBJ1-4; a possible D gene is TRBD1 (5 bases). Looked up from germline, CDR1 is MGHDK and CDR2 is SYGVNS. The V end was cut by 1 base, the J end by 8 bases, with 17 bases between. The CDR3 has 16 amino acids. The CDR3 DNA is TGTGCCAGCAGTGAATTATCCGGCAGGGTTGGGGAAAAACTGTTTTTT. It codes for CASSELSGRVGEKLFF.

This clonotype came up a few times. The chain carries TRBV28 and TRBJ2-7, with D perhaps given as TRBD1 or TRBD2 (5 bases each). The CDR3 consists of 13 residues. CDR1 and CDR2 from the germline V gene are MDHEN and SYDVKM. Trimming cost V 6 bases and J 2 bases, with 11 bases left between them. The chain's CDR3 is CASRGRGAYEQYF. In DNA, the CDR3 is TGTGCCAGCAGGGGACGCGGAGCCTACGAGCAGTACTTC.

This clonotype has a handful of counts. This chain joins TRBV9 and TRBJ1-6; D might be TRBD1 (5 bases). The CDR3 runs 14 residues. V lost 3 bases and J lost 7, with 11 bases in between. The germline V gene encodes CDR1 SGDLS and CDR2 YYNGEE. The CDR3 sequence is CASSAGTQNSPLHF. CDR3 in DNA: TGTGCCAGCAGCGCCGGGACGCAAAATTCACCCCTCCACTTT.

The V gene is TRBV10-3, the J gene TRBJ2-3; unclear D gene. The CDR3 length is 13 residues. Germline loops: CDR1 ENHRY, CDR2 SYGVKD. The V gene lost 5 bases and the J gene lost 0 bases, with 6 bases spanning the gap. This chain's CDR3 is CAISLSSTDTQYF. As DNA, the CDR3 is TGTGCCATCAGTCTCAGCAGCACAGATACGCAGTATTTT.

The J gene is TRBJ1-2, the V gene TRBV19; D unclear. The CDR3 is 13 amino acids. Germline lookup yields CDR1 LNHDA and CDR2 SQIVND (reference sequence). The V end lost 5 bases, the J end lost 7 bases, and 14 bases lay between the germline ends. The CDR3 loop is CASSEPGIGGYTF. The CDR3 DNA reads TGTGCCAGTAGTGAACCTGGAATCGGTGGCTACACCTTC. The full variable domain, in which reference TRBV19 and TRBJ1-2 provide the parts outside the CDR3, is DGGITQSPKYLFRKEGQNVTLSCEQNLNHDAMYWYRQDPGQGLRLIYYSQIVNDFQKGDIAEGYSVSREKKESFPLTVTSAQKNPTAFYLCASSEPGIGGYTFGSGTRLTVV.

V and J are TRBV7-3 and TRBJ2-2, with TRBD1 identical over 8 bases. From germline, CDR1 is SGHTA and CDR2 FQGTGA. The CDR3 contains 16 residues. The ends lost 1 base at V and 7 bases at J; junction bases unmatched: 8. As DNA, the CDR3 is TGTGCCAGCAGCTTAAGAGCGCAGGGGGCCGGCGGGGAGCTGTTTTTT. Translated, it gives CASSLRAQGAGGELFF.

The V gene is TRBV6-6, the J gene TRBJ1-1; D gene ambiguous. The CDR3 contains 16 residues. Germline V gene sequence: CDR1 MNHNY, CDR2 SVGAGI (reference sequence). V gave up 6 bases and J gave up 3 bases, with 20 bases separating them. CDR3 in amino acids: CASSLPTRIVDTEAFF. The CDR3 nucleotides read TGTGCCAGCAGCCTTCCCACACGGATCGTCGACACTGAAGCTTTCTTT.

The gene calls are TRBV7-3 and TRBJ1-6; D ambiguous. The CDR3 is 15 amino acids. Trimming removed 0 bases at V and 5 bases at J, with 8 bases between. Germline V gives CDR1 SGHTA, CDR2 FQGTGA. In nucleotides, the CDR3 is TGTGCCAGCAGCTTAACGGGGTCTAATAATTCACCCCTCCACTTT. Its protein product is CASSLTGSNNSPLHF.

The chain links TRBV9 to TRBJ2-7; D tentatively fits TRBD1 or TRBD2 (5 bases each). The CDR3 has 15 residues. Trimming took off 0 bases at V and 0 bases at J, with 10 bases between the two ends. Germline lookup yields CDR1 SGDLS and CDR2 YYNGEE. CDR3 region: CASSVGDGRSYEQYF. The CDR3 coding sequence is TGTGCCAGCAGCGTAGGGGACGGCCGCTCCTACGAGCAGTACTTC.

The rearrangement uses TRBV27 and TRBJ2-7; 16 nucleotides align to TRBD2. The junction had 2 bases not matched to a gene; V was cut back by 2 bases and J by 1 base. There are 17 residues in the CDR3. Per the germline V gene, CDR1 is MNHEY and CDR2 is SMNVEV (reference sequence). Written as DNA, the CDR3 is TGTGCCAGCAGTTTACCGGGACTAGCGGGAGGGTCCTACGAGCAGTACTTC. It yields the protein CASSLPGLAGGSYEQYF.